This is a list of T cell receptor beta chains from one sample in a study of blood T cells in healthy people across ages. Each CDR3 protein gets one entry after TCRdb re-called the 5' RACE reads with MiXCR. The repertoire holds more than 650,000 distinct CDR3 sequences, with over 20% as singletons. Sequenced material: blood. Every receptor here comes from a man in his 70s in good health. CDR3s include the opening cysteine and the closing phenylalanine or tryptophan. Each record gives: clone size, V gene, D gene, J gene, CDR3 protein, CDR3 DNA. The D gene is left open where the match is weak. Clone size is not always given. Where it is, it says once, few, many or a class for expanded clones.

few	TRBV7-8	TRBD2	TRBJ2-4	CASSVTRVRTSGVKNIQYF	TGTGCCAGCAGCGTAACTAGAGTCCGGACTAGCGGCGTCAAAAACATTCAGTACTTC
many	TRBV24-1	TRBD1	TRBJ2-7	CATPQGIPYEQYF	TGTGCCACCCCACAGGGGATACCCTACGAGCAGTACTTC
-	TRBV19	TRBD2	TRBJ2-3	CASRTSGVVSDTQYF	TGTGCCAGTAGGACTAGCGGGGTAGTTTCAGATACGCAGTATTTT
-	TRBV9	-	TRBJ2-3	CASSVAQRGDTQYF	TGTGCCAGCAGCGTAGCGCAGAGGGGGGATACGCAGTATTTT
-	TRBV12-3/TRBV12-4	-	TRBJ1-4	CASSFSAKLFF	TGTGCCAGCAGTTTTAGTGCGAAACTGTTTTTT
-	TRBV29-1	-	TRBJ1-2	CSVAQGWANYGYTF	TGCAGCGTTGCGCAGGGGTGGGCTAACTATGGCTACACCTTC
-	TRBV5-6	TRBD2	TRBJ2-3	CASSSSAGTSGTDTQYF	TGTGCCAGCAGCTCCTCAGCCGGGACTAGCGGCACAGATACGCAGTATTTT
-	TRBV29-1	-	TRBJ2-1	CSVGQYEQFF	TGCAGCGTTGGTCAGTATGAGCAGTTCTTC
-	TRBV6-5	-	TRBJ2-1	CASSYRDGTYNEQFF	TGTGCCAGCAGTTATCGGGACGGGACCTACAATGAGCAGTTCTTC
-	TRBV20-1	-	TRBJ1-1	CSVTGQNTEAFF	TGCAGTGTTACGGGACAGAACACTGAAGCTTTCTTT
few	TRBV5-1	-	TRBJ2-7	CASSLDGYSSYEQYF	TGCGCCAGCAGCTTGGATGGGTATTCTTCCTACGAGCAGTACTTC
few	TRBV6-5	-	TRBJ2-4	CASRPTGSKNIQYF	TGTGCCAGCAGGCCCACAGGGTCCAAAAACATTCAGTACTTC
few	TRBV6-5	TRBD2	TRBJ2-7	CASRTTGTSGYEQYF	TGTGCCAGCAGAACTACCGGGACTAGCGGTTACGAGCAGTACTTC